The 22 T cell receptor beta chains below all came from one sample that was sequenced in a study of cytomegalovirus exposure and HLA in healthy donors. Clones were read by immunoSEQ multiplex PCR, and TCRdb kept only the in-frame ones, dropping some. The sample records 50,000 to 80,000 clones, about 95% being singletons. The sample consisted of PBMCs. These receptor sequences come from a woman younger than 35 in good health and CMV-seropositive.

This sequence joins TRBV6-1 and TRBJ2-1; 12 bases fit TRBD2. The V gene's germline CDR1 is MNHNS and CDR2 SASEGT. Trimming took 6 bases from V and 12 from J; bases not matched to a gene: 12. The CDR3 consists of 15 residues. In DNA, the CDR3 is TGTGCCAGCAGCTCGGGGCTAGCGGGAGGGTTTGGGCAGTTCTTC. Protein: CASSSGLAGGFGQFF.

The chain links TRBV10-3 to TRBJ1-1; D gene uncertain. The CDR3 runs 11 residues. Germline assignment: CDR1 ENHRY and CDR2 SYGVKD. V dropped 8 bases and J dropped 4 bases, with 8 bases sitting between them. The CDR3 sequence: CAIAGSTEAFF. Written as DNA, the CDR3 is TGTGCCATCGCGGGGAGCACTGAAGCTTTCTTT.

The rearrangement links TRBV6-5 to TRBJ1-2; a possible D gene is TRBD1 (6 bases). The CDR3 spans 12 residues. Germline CDR1 is MNHEY and CDR2 is SVGAGI. With 6 bases removed from V and 7 bases from J, the gap between germline ends came to 12 bases. CDR3 in amino acids: CASRRQASGYTF. CDR3 nucleotides: TGTGCCAGCAGAAGACAGGCGAGTGGCTACACCTTC.

The V call is TRBV7-2, the J call TRBJ1-2, with unresolved D. With 3 bases removed from V and 11 bases from J, the gap between germline ends came to 16 bases. Germline CDR1 and CDR2: SGHTA and FQGNSA. The CDR3 consists of 13 residues. CDR3 sequence reads: CASSLRWTQGYTF. The CDR3, as DNA: TGTGCCAGCAGCTTGCGCTGGACTCAAGGTTACACCTTC. Full variable domain (rest looked up from reference TRBV7-2 and TRBJ1-2): GAGVSQSPSNKVTEKGKDVELRCDPISGHTALYWYRQSLGQGLEFLIYFQGNSAPDKSGLPSDRFSAERTGGSVSTLTIQRTQQEDSAVYLCASSLRWTQGYTFGSGTRLTVV.

V and J are TRBV15 and TRBJ1-2, with a tentative D call TRBD1 (6 bases). The V gene's germline CDR1 is LNHNV and CDR2 YYDKDF (reference sequence). The CDR3 is made up of 14 amino acids. Between the trimmed V and J ends, which lost 0 bases and 7 bases, there was a span of 12 bases. CDR3 DNA sequence: TGTGCCACCAGCAGAGATAGGACAGACCGTGGCTACACCTTC. The encoded protein is CATSRDRTDRGYTF.

This rearrangement joins TRBV19 to TRBJ1-1; D might be TRBD1 (5 bases). Deletions cut 3 bases from V and 4 bases from J, with 15 bases between. Germline assignment: CDR1 LNHDA and CDR2 SQIVND (reference sequence). The CDR3 loop spans 15 amino acids. The CDR3 spells CASSIGGWLGTEAFF. The CDR3 bases are TGTGCCAGTAGTATCGGGGGTTGGTTAGGCACTGAAGCTTTCTTT.

The chain joins TRBV6-4 to TRBJ2-7, with TRBD1 matching over 12 bases. The CDR3 sequence is 19 residues long. The ends lost 4 bases at V and 0 bases at J; junction bases unmatched: 13. Germline V gene data show CDR1 as MRHNA and CDR2 as SNTAGT. The CDR3 DNA reads as TGTGCCAGCAGTGGCTCGGGACAGGGGGCGAGGGATCTCTCCTACGAGCAGTACTTC. Encoded protein: CASSGSGQGARDLSYEQYF.

The chain uses TRBV5-6 and TRBJ1-2, with a weak D call TRBD1 (6 bases). The germline V gene has CDR1 SGHDT and CDR2 YYEEEE. Deletions cut 4 bases from V and 7 bases from J, with 23 bases between. CDR3 length equals 16 residues. CDR3 DNA: TGTGCCAGCAGCCCTAGAGGGGGAGTACGGGTGGTTGGCTACACCTTC. It specifies CASSPRGGVRVVGYTF.

V is TRBV25-1 and J is TRBJ1-6; D is undetermined. The CDR3 is 15 residues long. Per the germline V gene, CDR1 is MGHDK and CDR2 is SYGVNS. The V and J ends lost 4 bases and 3 bases respectively, with 10 bases between them. CDR3 amino acids: CASSGAEGYNSPLHF. Here the CDR3 DNA reads TGTGCCAGCAGTGGCGCAGAGGGCTATAATTCACCCCTCCACTTT.

This chain uses TRBV5-3 with TRBJ1-1; D gene unclear. TRBV5-3 belongs to the ORF category, with a function that is uncertain. Trimming removed 2 bases from V and 1 base from J, with 6 bases in between. This CDR3 region has 13 residues. The CDR3 sequence is CARSFGRNTEAFF. DNA for the CDR3: TGTGCCAGAAGCTTTGGGAGGAACACTGAAGCTTTCTTT.

V gene TRBV16 combines with J gene TRBJ2-1, with TRBD2 identical over 10 bases. Germline CDR1 and CDR2: KGHSY and FQNENV. This CDR3 is 18 amino acids long. After removal of 4 bases from V and 8 bases from J, the junction contained 17 bases not matched to a gene. The CDR3 reads CASSLNRVGASGRYEQFF. CDR3 nucleotides: TGTGCCAGCAGCCTTAACCGGGTTGGGGCTAGCGGGAGATATGAGCAGTTCTTC. Filled out from reference TRBV16 and TRBJ2-1, the complete variable domain reads GEEVAQTPKHLVRGEGQKAKLYCAPIKGHSYVFWYQQVLKNEFKFLISFQNENVFDETGMPKERFSAKCLPNSPCSLEIQATKLEDSAVYFCASSLNRVGASGRYEQFFGPGTRLTVL.

This rearrangement joins TRBV10-2 to TRBJ2-7; 7 bases align to TRBD1. V dropped 6 bases and J dropped 0; count of bases not matched to a gene: 2. CDR1 WSHSY and CDR2 SAAADI come from the germline V gene. The CDR3 sequence is 13 residues long. The CDR3 loop is CASRQGHSYEQYF. CDR3 in DNA: TGCGCCAGCAGACAGGGGCACTCCTACGAGCAGTACTTC.

J is TRBJ2-7 and V is TRBV7-2; D unclear. Germline lookup yields CDR1 SGHTA and CDR2 FQGNSA. Trimming removed 5 bases from V and 3 bases from J, with 17 bases in between. The CDR3 extends over 15 amino acids. The CDR3 DNA sequence: TGTGCCAGCAGCGTTAGATACAGAGAACTCTACGAGCAGTACTTC. As protein: CASSVRYRELYEQYF.

The chain is built from TRBV5-4 and TRBJ2-3, with 8 bases identical to TRBD1. The ends lost 6 bases at V and 3 bases at J; junction bases unmatched: 15. Germline CDR1 and CDR2: SGHNT and YYREEE (reference sequence). The CDR3 is made up of 17 amino acids. Written as DNA, the CDR3 is TGTGCCAGCAAAATACGATCCGGGACAGGAGTTACAGATACGCAGTATTTT. It specifies CASKIRSGTGVTDTQYF.

The genes are TRBV5-1 and TRBJ2-7, with TRBD2 matching over 13 bases. Germline CDR1 SGHRS, CDR2 YFSETQ. The length of the CDR3 is 15 residues. Trimming removed 4 bases from V and 3 bases from J; junction bases left unmatched: 4. CDR3 residues: CASSPGLAGDYEQYF. The CDR3, as DNA: TGCGCCAGCAGCCCAGGACTAGCGGGAGACTACGAGCAGTACTTC.

The chain carries TRBV10-3 and TRBJ2-1; 7 bases are shared with TRBD2. The CDR3 extends over 12 amino acids. CDR1 ENHRY and CDR2 SYGVKD come from the germline V gene. Trimming removed 7 bases from V and 9 bases from J; junction bases left unmatched: 6. The CDR3 nucleotides read TGTGCCATCACTCTTGGGGGGGGTGAGCAGTTCTTC. Translating it yields CAITLGGGEQFF.

This rearrangement joins TRBV7-2 to TRBJ2-3; TRBD2 might be the D (6 bases). Per germline, CDR1 SGHTA and CDR2 FQGNSA. V lost 1 base and J lost 0, with 11 bases in between. The CDR3 contains 16 residues. The CDR3 sequence: CASSLGGSGSTDTQYF. The CDR3 DNA sequence: TGTGCCAGCAGCTTAGGGGGTAGCGGTAGCACAGATACGCAGTATTTT.

The chain links TRBV7-6 to TRBJ2-3; TRBD2 might be the D (6 bases). The CDR3 has 17 residues. Trimming removed 4 bases from V and 2 bases from J, with 19 bases in between. The germline CDR1 and CDR2 sequences are SGHVS and FNYEAQ. CDR3 DNA sequence: TGTGCCAGCAGCTCAATAGGGACGGGGGAATACACAGATACGCAGTATTTT. Residues: CASSSIGTGEYTDTQYF.

This clone was observed once. The chain carries TRBV5-1 and TRBJ2-3, with 10 positions matching TRBD2. This CDR3 is 15 amino acids long. J gave up 2 bases and V 4 bases, and 4 bases lay outside the gene matches. Germline-derived CDR1 and CDR2 are SGHRS and YFSETQ. The chain's CDR3 is CASSAGLAITDTQYF. The CDR3 DNA reads TGCGCCAGCAGCGCGGGACTAGCGATCACAGATACGCAGTATTTT.

The rearrangement joins TRBV14 to TRBJ2-1; 7 bases line up with TRBD2. The junction had 10 bases not matched to a gene; V was cut back by 1 base and J by 4 bases. In germline, CDR1 is SGHDN, CDR2 FVKESK. This CDR3 contains 17 residues. The CDR3 reads CASSQAEGTKIYNEQFF. DNA of the CDR3: TGTGCCAGCAGCCAAGCCGAGGGGACTAAGATTTACAATGAGCAGTTCTTC. Full variable domain (remainder filled in from reference TRBV14 and TRBJ2-1): EAGVTQFPSHSVIEKGQTVTLRCDPISGHDNLYWYRRVMGKEIKFLLHFVKESKQDESGMPNNRFLAERTGGTYSTLKVQPAELEDSGVYFCASSQAEGTKIYNEQFFGPGTRLTVL.

The J gene is TRBJ2-7, the V gene TRBV19; D is unclear. From germline, CDR1 is LNHDA and CDR2 SQIVND (reference sequence). CDR3 size: 12 residues. V was trimmed by 5 bases and J by 0 bases, leaving 5 bases between them. This CDR3 is CASSPGSYEQYF. The CDR3 DNA sequence: TGTGCCAGTAGTCCCGGCTCCTACGAGCAGTACTTC.

The rearrangement links TRBV6-1 to TRBJ2-1; 15 nucleotides match TRBD2. V dropped 4 bases and J dropped 2; count of bases not matched to a gene: 9. CDR3 length equals 19 residues. CDR1 and CDR2 from the germline V gene are MNHNS and SASEGT. The CDR3 nucleotides are TGTGCCAGCAGTGGGACTAGCGGGGGGGGCTCCCTCGCCTACAATGAGCAGTTCTTC. Protein: CASSGTSGGGSLAYNEQFF.